This record looks at one T cell receptor beta chain sequence and its context. Germline V gene lookup returns CDR1 LNHDA and CDR2 SQIVND (reference sequence). V lost 3 bases and J lost 9; bases outside the gene matches: 4. The CDR3 consists of 13 residues. This entry comes from a study of blood T cell repertoires in COVID-19. Authors' processing steps: Reference gene primer amplification gave nucleated cell count estimates. Data came from immunoSEQ multiplex PCR; TCRdb stores just in-frame clones and leaves some out. The DNA gave D and trimming, while V, J and clone size come from that table. The data contain fewer than 400,000 clones, around 90% of them singletons.

This clonotype was obtained from a woman aged 30 to 39 who had recovered from COVID-19. V gene TRBV19 combines with J gene TRBJ2-1; TRBD2 aligns across 8 bases. The sample comprised PBMCs or T cells enriched from blood (not recorded which). CDR3 residues: CASSIPTSAEQFF. The CDR3 coding sequence is TGTGCCAGTAGTATCCCGACTAGCGCTGAGCAGTTCTTC.